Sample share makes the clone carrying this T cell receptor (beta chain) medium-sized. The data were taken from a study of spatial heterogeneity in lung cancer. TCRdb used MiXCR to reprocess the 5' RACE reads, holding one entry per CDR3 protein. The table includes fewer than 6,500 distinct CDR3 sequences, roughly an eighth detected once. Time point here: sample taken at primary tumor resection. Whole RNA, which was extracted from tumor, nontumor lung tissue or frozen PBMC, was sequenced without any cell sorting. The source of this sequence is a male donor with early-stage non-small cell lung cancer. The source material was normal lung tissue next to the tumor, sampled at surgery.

CDR3 bases: TGTGCCAGCAGCCCCCGGGGGCCCCCCCACACAGATACGCAGTATTTT. As protein: CASSPRGPPHTDTQYF. The gene calls are TRBV9 and TRBJ2-3, with D possibly being TRBD1 or TRBD2 (6 bases each). CDR3 size: 16 residues. From germline, CDR1 is SGDLS and CDR2 YYNGEE. Deletions cut 4 bases from V and 2 bases from J, with 17 bases between.